This TCR beta chain was identified during a study of human T cells and chemical hapten exposure. Whole blood that had not been fractionated was the source of extracted total RNA. V was pared by 4 bases and J by 5 bases, with 14 bases of the junction left unmatched. Germline loops: CDR1 SQVTM, CDR2 ANQGSEA. The CDR3 spans 15 residues. Using its own MiXCR run on the 5' RACE reads, TCRdb lists one record per CDR3 protein. Among about 140,000 distinct CDR3 sequences, 3.5% to 5% were seen once, and the ten largest hold 1.2% to 1.5%. The rearrangement joins TRBV29-1 to TRBJ2-7, with 7 bases aligning to TRBD1. This TCR derives from a female donor in good health. The CDR3 nucleotides are TGCAGCGTTGGGGTGGCGGACAGGTCTTTCCACGAGCAGTACTTC. This gives the protein CSVGVADRSFHEQYF.